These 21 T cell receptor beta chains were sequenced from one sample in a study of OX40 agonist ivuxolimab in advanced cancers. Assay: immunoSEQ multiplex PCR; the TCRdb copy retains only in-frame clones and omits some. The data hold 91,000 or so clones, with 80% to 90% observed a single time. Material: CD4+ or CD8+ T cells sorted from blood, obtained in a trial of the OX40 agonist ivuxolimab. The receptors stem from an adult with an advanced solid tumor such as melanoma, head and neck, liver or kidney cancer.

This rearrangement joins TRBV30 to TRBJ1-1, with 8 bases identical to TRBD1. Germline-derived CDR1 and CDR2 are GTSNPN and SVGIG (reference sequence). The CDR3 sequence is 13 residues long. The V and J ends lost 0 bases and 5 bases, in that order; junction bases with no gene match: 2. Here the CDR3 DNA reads TGTGCCTGGAGTGTGGACAGGGAAACTGAAGCTTTCTTT. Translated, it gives CAWSVDRETEAFF.

In DNA form, the CDR3 reads TGTGCCAGTAGTATAGGGGGCAGGTCGTATAGCAATCAGCCCCAGCATTTT. This codes for CASSIGGRSYSNQPQHF. This chain joins TRBV19 and TRBJ1-5; a weak D match, TRBD1 (5 bases). Germline V gene data show CDR1 as LNHDA and CDR2 as SQIVND (reference sequence). CDR3 length equals 17 residues. Between the trimmed V and J ends, which lost 1 base and 0 bases, there was a span of 13 bases.

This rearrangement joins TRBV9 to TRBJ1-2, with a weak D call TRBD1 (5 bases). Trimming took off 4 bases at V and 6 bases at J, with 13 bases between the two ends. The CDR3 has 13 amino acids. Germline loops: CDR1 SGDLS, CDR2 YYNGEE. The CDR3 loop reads CASSPRWGDGYTF. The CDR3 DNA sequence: TGTGCCAGCAGCCCCCGTTGGGGCGATGGCTACACCTTC.

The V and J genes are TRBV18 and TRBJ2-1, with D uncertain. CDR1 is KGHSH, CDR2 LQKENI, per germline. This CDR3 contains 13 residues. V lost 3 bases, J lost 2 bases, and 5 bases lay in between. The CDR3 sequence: CASSPTPYNEQFF. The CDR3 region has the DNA TGTGCCAGCTCACCGACACCCTACAATGAGCAGTTCTTC.

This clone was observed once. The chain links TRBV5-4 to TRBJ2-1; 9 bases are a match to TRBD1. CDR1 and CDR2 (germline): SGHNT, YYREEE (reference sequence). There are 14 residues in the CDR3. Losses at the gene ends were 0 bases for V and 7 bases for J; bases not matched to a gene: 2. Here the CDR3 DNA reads TGTGCCAGCAGCTTGGTCGGGACAGGGAATGAGCAGTTCTTC. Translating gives CASSLVGTGNEQFF.

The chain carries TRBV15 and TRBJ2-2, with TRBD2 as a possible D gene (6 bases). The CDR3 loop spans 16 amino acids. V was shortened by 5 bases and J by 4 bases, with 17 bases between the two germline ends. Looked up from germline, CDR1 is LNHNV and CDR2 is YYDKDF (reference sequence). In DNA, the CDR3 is TGTGCCACCAGCGGGGAAGGGCTAGCGCTCACCGGGGAGCTGTTTTTT. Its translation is CATSGEGLALTGELFF. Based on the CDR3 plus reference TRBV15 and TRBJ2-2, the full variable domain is DAMVIQNPRYQVTQFGKPVTLSCSQTLNHNVMYWYQQKSSQAPKLLFHYYDKDFNNEADTPDNFQSRRPNTSFCFLDIRSPGLGDTAMYLCATSGEGLALTGELFFGEGSRLTVL.

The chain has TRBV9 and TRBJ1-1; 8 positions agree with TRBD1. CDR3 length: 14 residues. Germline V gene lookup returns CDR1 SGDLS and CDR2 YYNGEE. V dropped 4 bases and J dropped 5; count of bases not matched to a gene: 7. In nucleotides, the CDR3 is TGTGCCAGCAGCCCCCAGACAGGGGTTACTGAAGCTTTCTTT. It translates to CASSPQTGVTEAFF.

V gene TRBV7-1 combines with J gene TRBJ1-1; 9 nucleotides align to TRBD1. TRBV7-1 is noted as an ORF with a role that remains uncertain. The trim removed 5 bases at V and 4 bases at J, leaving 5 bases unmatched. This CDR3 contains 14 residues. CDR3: CASSGQGTGTEAFF. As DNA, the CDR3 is TGTGCCAGCAGCGGACAGGGGACGGGCACTGAAGCTTTCTTT.

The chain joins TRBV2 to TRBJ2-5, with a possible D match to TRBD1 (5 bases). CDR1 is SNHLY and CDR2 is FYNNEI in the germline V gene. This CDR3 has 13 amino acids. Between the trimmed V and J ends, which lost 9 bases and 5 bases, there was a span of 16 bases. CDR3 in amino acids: CARQKGQGETQYF. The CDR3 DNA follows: TGTGCCAGACAGAAAGGGCAGGGCGAGACCCAGTACTTC.

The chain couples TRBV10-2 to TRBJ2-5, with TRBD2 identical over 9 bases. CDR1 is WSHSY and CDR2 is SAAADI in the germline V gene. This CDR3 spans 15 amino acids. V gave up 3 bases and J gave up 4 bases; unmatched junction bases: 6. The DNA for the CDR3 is TGCGCCAGCAGTGAAAATAGCGGGAGATCAGAGACCCAGTACTTC. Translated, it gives CASSENSGRSETQYF.

The chain's CDR3 is CASSIERGTEAFF. The CDR3 DNA reads TGTGCCAGTAGTATAGAGAGGGGCACTGAAGCTTTCTTT. The chain uses TRBV19 and TRBJ1-1, with a possible D match to TRBD1 (5 bases). Germline V gene sequence: CDR1 LNHDA, CDR2 SQIVND (reference sequence). The CDR3 is made up of 13 amino acids. V lost 0 bases, J lost 4 bases, and 6 bases lay in between.

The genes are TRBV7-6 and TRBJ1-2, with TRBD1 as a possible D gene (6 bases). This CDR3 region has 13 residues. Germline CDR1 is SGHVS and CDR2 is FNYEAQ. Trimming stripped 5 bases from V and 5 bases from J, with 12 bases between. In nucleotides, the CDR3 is TGTGCCAGCAGCGTAACAGGGCGGTATGGCTACACCTTC. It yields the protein CASSVTGRYGYTF.

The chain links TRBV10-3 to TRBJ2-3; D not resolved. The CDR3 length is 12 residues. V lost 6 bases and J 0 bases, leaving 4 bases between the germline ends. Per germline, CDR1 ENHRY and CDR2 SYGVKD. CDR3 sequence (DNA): TGTGCCATCAGGGACAGCACAGATACGCAGTATTTT. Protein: CAIRDSTDTQYF.

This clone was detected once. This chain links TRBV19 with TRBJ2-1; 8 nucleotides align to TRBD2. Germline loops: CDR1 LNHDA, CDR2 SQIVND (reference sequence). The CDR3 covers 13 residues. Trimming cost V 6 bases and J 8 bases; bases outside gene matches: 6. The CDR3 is CASRVAGTDEQFF. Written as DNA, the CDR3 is TGTGCCAGTAGGGTAGCGGGAACCGATGAGCAGTTCTTC.

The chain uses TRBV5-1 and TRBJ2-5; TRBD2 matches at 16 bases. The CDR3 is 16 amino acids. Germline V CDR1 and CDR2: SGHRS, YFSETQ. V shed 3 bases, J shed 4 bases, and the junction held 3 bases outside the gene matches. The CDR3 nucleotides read TGCGCCAGCAGCTGGGGACTAGCGGGAGGGGGAGAGACCCAGTACTTC. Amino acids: CASSWGLAGGGETQYF.

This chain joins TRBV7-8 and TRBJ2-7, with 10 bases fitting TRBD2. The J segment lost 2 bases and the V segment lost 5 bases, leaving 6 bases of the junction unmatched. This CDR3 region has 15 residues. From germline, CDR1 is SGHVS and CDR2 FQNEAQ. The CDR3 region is CASSASLAGAYEQYF. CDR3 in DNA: TGTGCCAGCAGCGCGAGCCTAGCGGGGGCCTACGAGCAGTACTTC. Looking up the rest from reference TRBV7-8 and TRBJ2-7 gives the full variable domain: GAGVSQSPRYKVAKRGQDVALRCDPISGHVSLFWYQQALGQGPEFLTYFQNEAQLDKSGLPSDRFFAERPEGSVSTLKIQRTQQEDSAVYLCASSASLAGAYEQYFGPGTRLTVT.

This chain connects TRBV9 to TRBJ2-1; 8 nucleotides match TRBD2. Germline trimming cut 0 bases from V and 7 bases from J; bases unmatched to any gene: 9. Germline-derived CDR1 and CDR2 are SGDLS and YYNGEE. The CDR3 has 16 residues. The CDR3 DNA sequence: TGTGCCAGCAGCGTAGAGGCTTTGGCTAGCGGGAATGAGCAGTTCTTC. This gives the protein CASSVEALASGNEQFF.

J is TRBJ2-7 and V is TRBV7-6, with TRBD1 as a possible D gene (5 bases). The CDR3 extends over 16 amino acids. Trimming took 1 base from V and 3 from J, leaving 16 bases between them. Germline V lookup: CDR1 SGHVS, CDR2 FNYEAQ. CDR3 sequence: CASSLVGPGLGYEQYF. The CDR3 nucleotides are TGTGCCAGCAGCTTAGTGGGGCCCGGTTTGGGCTACGAGCAGTACTTC.

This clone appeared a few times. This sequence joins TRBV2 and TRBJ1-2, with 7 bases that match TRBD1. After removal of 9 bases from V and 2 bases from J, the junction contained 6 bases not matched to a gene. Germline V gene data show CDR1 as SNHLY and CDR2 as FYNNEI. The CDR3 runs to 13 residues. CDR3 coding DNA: TGTGCCAGTGATCCGGGACAGAACTATGGCTACACCTTC. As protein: CASDPGQNYGYTF.

Written as DNA, the CDR3 is TGCAGTGTCTCCTCTAATGAAAAACTGTTTTTT. It specifies CSVSSNEKLFF. The chain carries TRBV20-1 and TRBJ1-4; D remains ambiguous. The ends were cut back, 7 bases at V and 3 bases at J, with 6 bases in the middle. This CDR3 contains 11 residues. Germline V gene lookup returns CDR1 DFQATT and CDR2 SNEGSKA (reference sequence).

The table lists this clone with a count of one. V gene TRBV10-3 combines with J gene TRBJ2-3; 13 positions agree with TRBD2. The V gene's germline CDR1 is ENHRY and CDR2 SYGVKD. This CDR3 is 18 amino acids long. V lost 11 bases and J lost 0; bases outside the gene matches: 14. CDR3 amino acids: CASRGGTSGTSSTDTQYF. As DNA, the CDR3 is TGTGCCTCGAGGGGAGGGACTAGCGGGACCTCTAGCACAGATACGCAGTATTTT.